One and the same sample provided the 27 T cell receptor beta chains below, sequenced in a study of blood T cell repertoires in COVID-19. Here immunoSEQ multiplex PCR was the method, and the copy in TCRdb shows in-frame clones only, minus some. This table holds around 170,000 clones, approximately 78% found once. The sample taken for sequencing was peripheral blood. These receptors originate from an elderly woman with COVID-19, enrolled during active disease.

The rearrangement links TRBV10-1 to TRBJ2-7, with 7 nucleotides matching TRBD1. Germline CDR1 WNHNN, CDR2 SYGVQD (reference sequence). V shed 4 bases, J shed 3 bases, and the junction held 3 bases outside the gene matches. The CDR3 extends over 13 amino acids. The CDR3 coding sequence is TGCGCCAGCAGTGTCCGACAGGGCTACGAGCAGTACTTC. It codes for CASSVRQGYEQYF.

In nucleotides, the CDR3 is TGCAGCGCCGGGACAGGGGACAATGAGCAGTTCTTC. Its protein product is CSAGTGDNEQFF. The V gene is TRBV29-1, the J gene TRBJ2-1; TRBD1 agrees at 10 bases. Germline values: CDR1 SQVTM, CDR2 ANQGSEA. The ends lost 7 bases at V and 5 bases at J; junction bases unmatched: 2. CDR3 size: 12 residues.

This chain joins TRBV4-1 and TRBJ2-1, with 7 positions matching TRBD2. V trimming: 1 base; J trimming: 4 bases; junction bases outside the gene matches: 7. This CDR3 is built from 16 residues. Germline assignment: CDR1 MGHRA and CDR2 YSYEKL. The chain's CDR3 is CASSQVPGLGYNEQFF. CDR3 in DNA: TGCGCCAGCAGCCAAGTTCCCGGACTAGGATACAATGAGCAGTTCTTC.

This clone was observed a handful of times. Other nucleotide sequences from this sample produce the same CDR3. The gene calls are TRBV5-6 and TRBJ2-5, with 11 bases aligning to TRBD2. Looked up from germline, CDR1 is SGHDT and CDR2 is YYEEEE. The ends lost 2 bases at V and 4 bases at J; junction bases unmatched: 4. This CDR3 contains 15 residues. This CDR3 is CASSFVAGGRETQYF. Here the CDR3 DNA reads TGTGCCAGCAGCTTTGTAGCGGGGGGGCGAGAGACCCAGTACTTC.

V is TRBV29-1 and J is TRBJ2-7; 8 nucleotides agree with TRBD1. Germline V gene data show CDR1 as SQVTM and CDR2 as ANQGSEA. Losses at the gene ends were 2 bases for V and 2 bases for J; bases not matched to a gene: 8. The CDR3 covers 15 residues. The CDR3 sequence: CSVEWARGRTYEQYF. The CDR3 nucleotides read TGCAGCGTTGAATGGGCCAGGGGGCGCACCTACGAGCAGTACTTC.

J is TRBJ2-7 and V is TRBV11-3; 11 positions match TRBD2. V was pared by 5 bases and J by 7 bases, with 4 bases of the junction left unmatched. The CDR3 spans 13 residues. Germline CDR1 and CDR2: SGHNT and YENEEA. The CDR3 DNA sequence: TGTGCCAGCAGCCCCCGGACTAGCGGGGAGCAGTACTTC. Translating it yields CASSPRTSGEQYF.

CDR3: CASSSPGLALYEQYF. As DNA, the CDR3 is TGTGCCAGCAGTTCACCGGGACTAGCCCTTTACGAGCAGTACTTC. This chain links TRBV28 with TRBJ2-7, with 9 bases aligning to TRBD2. CDR1 is MDHEN and CDR2 is SYDVKM in the germline V gene. The CDR3 runs 15 residues. V lost 4 bases, J lost 4 bases, and 8 bases stayed unmatched.

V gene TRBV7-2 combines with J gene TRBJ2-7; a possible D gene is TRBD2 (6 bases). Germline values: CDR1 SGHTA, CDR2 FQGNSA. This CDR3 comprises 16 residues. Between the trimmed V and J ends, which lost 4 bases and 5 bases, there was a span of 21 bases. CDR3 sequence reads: CASSSRGAGVIDEQYF. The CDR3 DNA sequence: TGTGCCAGCAGCTCGCGGGGAGCCGGGGTCATCGACGAGCAGTACTTC. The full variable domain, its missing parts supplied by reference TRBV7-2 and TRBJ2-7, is GAGVSQSPSNKVTEKGKDVELRCDPISGHTALYWYRQSLGQGLEFLIYFQGNSAPDKSGLPSDRFSAERTGGSVSTLTIQRTQQEDSAVYLCASSSRGAGVIDEQYFGPGTRLTVT.

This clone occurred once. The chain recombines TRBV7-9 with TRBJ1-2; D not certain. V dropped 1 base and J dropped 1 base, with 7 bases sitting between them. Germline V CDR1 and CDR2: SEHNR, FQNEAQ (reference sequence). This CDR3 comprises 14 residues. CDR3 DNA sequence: TGTGCCAGCAGCTTAGAGACTTTTAACTATGGCTACACCTTC. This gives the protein CASSLETFNYGYTF. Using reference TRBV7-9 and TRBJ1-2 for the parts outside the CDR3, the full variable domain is DTGVSQNPRHKITKRGQNVTFRCDPISEHNRLYWYRQTLGQGPEFLTYFQNEAQLEKSRLLSDRFSAERPKGSFSTLEIQRTEQGDSAMYLCASSLETFNYGYTFGSGTRLTVV.

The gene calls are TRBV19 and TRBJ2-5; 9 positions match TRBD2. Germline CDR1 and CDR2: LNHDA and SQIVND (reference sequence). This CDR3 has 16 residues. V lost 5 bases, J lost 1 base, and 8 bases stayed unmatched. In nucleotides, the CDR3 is TGTGCCAGTAGTGGCTGGGCGGGAGGGTCCCAAGAGACCCAGTACTTC. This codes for CASSGWAGGSQETQYF.

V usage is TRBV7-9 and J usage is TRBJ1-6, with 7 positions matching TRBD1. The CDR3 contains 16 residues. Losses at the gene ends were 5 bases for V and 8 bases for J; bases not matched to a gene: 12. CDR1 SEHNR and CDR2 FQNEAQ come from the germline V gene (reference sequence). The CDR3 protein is CASSTYPTGWDSPLHF. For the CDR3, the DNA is TGTGCCAGCAGCACGTACCCGACAGGGTGGGATTCACCCCTCCACTTT.

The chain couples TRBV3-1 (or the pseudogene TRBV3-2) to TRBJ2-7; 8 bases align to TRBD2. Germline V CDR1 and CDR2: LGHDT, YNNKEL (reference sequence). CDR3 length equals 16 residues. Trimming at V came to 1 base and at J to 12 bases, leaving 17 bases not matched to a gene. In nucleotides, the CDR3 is TGTGCCAGCAGCCAAGCGGCGGGAGGACCGAAAATTGCCCCGTACTTC. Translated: CASSQAAGGPKIAPYF.

CDR3 sequence reads: CASRGLAGNTDTQYF. The CDR3 DNA reads as TGTGCCAGCAGGGGACTAGCGGGAAACACAGATACGCAGTATTTT. This sequence joins TRBV27 and TRBJ2-3; TRBD2 agrees at 13 bases. This CDR3 comprises 15 residues. Losses at the gene ends were 6 bases for V and 2 bases for J; bases not matched to a gene: 2. Germline V gene lookup returns CDR1 MNHEY and CDR2 SMNVEV (reference sequence).

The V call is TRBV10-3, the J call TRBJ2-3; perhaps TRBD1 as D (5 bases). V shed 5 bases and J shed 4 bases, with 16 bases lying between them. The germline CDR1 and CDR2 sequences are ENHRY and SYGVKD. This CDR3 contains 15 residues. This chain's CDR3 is CAISPSLRQPDTQYF. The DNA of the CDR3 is TGTGCCATCAGTCCCTCACTCCGACAGCCAGATACGCAGTATTTT.

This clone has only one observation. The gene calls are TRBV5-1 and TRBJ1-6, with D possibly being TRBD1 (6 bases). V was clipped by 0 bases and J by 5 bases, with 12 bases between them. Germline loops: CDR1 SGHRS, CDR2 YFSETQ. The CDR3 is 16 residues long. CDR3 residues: CASSLAPRGNNSPLHF. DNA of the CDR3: TGCGCCAGCAGCTTGGCCCCCAGGGGCAATAATTCACCCCTCCACTTT.

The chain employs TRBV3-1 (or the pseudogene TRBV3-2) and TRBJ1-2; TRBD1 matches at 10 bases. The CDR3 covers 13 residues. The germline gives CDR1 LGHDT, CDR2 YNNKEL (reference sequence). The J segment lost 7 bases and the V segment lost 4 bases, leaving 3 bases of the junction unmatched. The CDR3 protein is CASSPGQGSGYTF. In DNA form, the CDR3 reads TGTGCCAGCAGCCCGGGACAGGGGTCTGGCTACACCTTC.

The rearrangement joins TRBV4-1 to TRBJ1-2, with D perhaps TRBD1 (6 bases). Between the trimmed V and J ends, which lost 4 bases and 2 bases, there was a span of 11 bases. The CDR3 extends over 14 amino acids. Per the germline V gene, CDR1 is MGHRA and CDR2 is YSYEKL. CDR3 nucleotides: TGCGCCAGCAGCCCTCCGACAGGAAACTATGGCTACACCTTC. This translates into CASSPPTGNYGYTF.

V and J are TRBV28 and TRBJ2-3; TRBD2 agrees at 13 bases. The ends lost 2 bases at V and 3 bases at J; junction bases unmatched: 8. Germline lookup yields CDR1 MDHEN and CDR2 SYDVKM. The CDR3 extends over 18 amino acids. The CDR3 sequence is CASSLHGLAGAGTDTQYF. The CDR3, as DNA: TGTGCCAGCAGTTTACACGGACTAGCGGGGGCTGGAACAGATACGCAGTATTTT. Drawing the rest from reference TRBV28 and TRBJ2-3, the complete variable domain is DVKVTQSSRYLVKRTGEKVFLECVQDMDHENMFWYRQDPGLGLRLIYFSYDVKMKEKGDIPEGYSVSREKKERFSLILESASTNQTSMYLCASSLHGLAGAGTDTQYFGPGTRLTVL.

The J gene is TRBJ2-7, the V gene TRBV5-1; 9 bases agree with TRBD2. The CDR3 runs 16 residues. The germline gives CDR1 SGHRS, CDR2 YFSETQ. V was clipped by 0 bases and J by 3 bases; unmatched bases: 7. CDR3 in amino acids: CASSLGPGLASYEQYF. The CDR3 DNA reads TGCGCCAGCAGCTTGGGGCCGGGACTAGCTAGCTACGAGCAGTACTTC.

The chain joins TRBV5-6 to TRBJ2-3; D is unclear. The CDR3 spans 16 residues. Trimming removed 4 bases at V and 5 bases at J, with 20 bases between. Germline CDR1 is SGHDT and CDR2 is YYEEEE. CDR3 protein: CASSPGGHLLKDTQYF. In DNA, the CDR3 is TGTGCCAGCAGCCCCGGTGGGCATCTTCTTAAAGATACGCAGTATTTT.

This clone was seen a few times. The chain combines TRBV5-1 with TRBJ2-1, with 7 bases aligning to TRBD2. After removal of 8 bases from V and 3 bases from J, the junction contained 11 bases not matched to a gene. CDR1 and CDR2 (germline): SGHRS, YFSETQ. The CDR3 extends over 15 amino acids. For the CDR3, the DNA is TGCGCCAGTAGGAAAAGCGGGGATGACTACAATGAGCAGTTCTTC. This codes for CASRKSGDDYNEQFF.

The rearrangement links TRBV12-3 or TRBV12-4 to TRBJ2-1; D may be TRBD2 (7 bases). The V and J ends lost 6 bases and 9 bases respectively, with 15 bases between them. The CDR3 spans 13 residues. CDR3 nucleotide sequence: TGTGCCAGCAGACTAGGGGGGGCAGGTGAGCAGTTCTTC. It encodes CASRLGGAGEQFF.

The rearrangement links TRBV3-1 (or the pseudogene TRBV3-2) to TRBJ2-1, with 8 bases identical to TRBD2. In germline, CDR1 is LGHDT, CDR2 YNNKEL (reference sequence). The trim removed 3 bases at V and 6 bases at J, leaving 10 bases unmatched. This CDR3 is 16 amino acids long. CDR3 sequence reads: CASSHAGLGGVNEQFF. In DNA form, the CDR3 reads TGTGCCAGCAGCCACGCGGGACTAGGAGGGGTCAATGAGCAGTTCTTC.

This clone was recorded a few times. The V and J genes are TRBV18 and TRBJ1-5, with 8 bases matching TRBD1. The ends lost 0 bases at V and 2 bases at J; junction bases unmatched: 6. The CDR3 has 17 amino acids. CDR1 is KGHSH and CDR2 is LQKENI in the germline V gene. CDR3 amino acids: CASSPPRTGWGNQPQHF. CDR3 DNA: TGTGCCAGCTCACCACCCCGGACAGGGTGGGGCAATCAGCCCCAGCATTTT.

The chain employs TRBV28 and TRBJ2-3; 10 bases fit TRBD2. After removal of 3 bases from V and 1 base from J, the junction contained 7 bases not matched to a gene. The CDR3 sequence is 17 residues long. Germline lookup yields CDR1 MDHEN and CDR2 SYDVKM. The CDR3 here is CASSFLASGGGTDTQYF. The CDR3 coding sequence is TGTGCCAGCAGTTTTTTGGCTAGCGGGGGTGGCACAGATACGCAGTATTTT.

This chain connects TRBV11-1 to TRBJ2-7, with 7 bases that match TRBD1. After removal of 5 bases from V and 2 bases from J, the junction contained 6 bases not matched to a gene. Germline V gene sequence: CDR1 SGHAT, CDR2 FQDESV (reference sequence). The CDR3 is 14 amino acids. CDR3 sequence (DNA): TGTGCCAGCAGCCCTAGGGACAGAGCCTACGAGCAGTACTTC. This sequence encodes CASSPRDRAYEQYF.

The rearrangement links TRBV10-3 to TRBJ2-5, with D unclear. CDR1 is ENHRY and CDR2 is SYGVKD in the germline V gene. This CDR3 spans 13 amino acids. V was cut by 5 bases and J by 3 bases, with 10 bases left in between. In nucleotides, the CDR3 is TGTGCCATCAGTCCGAACAGAGAAGAGACCCAGTACTTC. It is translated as CAISPNREETQYF.